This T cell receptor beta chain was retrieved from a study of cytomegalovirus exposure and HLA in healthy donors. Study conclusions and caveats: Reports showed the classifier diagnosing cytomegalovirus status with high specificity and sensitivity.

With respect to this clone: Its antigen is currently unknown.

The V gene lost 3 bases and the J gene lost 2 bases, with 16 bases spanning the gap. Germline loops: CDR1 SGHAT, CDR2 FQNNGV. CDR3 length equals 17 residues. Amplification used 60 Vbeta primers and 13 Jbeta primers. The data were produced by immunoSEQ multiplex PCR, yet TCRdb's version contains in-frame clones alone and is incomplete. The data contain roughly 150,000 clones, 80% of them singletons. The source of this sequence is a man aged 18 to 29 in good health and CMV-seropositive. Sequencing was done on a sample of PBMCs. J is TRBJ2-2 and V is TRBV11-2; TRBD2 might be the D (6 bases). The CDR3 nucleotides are TGTGCCAGCAGCTTCCCAACTTCGGACTACAACACCGGGGAGCTGTTTTTT. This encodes CASSFPTSDYNTGELFF.